What follows are 17 T cell receptor beta chains derived from one specimen sequenced in a study of shared clonotypes between healthy human individuals (TCRdb year 2020). The receptor library was made with the immunoSEQ multiplex PCR assay. Entries here come from immuneACCESS through TCRdb and include only in-frame sequences with V and J called. Some clones fail to appear in such tables; in the studies checked, an unresolved V gene covers under half of the shortfall, and the cause of the remainder is unknown. This sample has a few hundred thousand clones in its table, and 79% of those were observed once. The ten largest clones represent approximately 12% of the sample. Specimen: PBMCs. All receptors come from a woman aged 40 to 49 in good health. Some clones in this sample may be carry-over from other donors' samples.

V and J are TRBV30 and TRBJ1-1; D is unresolved. CDR1 is GTSNPN, CDR2 SVGIG, per germline (reference sequence). The V and J ends lost 0 bases and 9 bases respectively, with 11 bases between them. CDR3 size: 12 residues. CDR3 protein: CAWSVAQTKAFF. In DNA, the CDR3 is TGTGCCTGGAGTGTGGCCCAGACGAAAGCTTTCTTT.

The chain has TRBV6-5 and TRBJ2-5; 9 bases are a match to TRBD1. Germline V gene lookup returns CDR1 MNHEY and CDR2 SVGAGI. This CDR3 spans 15 amino acids. V lost 5 bases to trimming and J lost 4 bases; unmatched junction nucleotides: 8. The CDR3 DNA is TGTGCCAGCAGTACGGACAGGGGAAGGGGAGAGACCCAGTACTTC. This codes for CASSTDRGRGETQYF.

The rearrangement joins TRBV5-1 to TRBJ2-7; 8 positions match TRBD2. The ends lost 0 bases at V and 1 base at J; junction bases unmatched: 9. This CDR3 region has 17 residues. Germline V lookup: CDR1 SGHRS, CDR2 YFSETQ. The CDR3 DNA is TGCGCCAGCAGCTTGGTCTTAAGCGGGAGTGGGTCCTACGAGCAGTACTTC. It codes for CASSLVLSGSGSYEQYF. Drawing the rest from reference TRBV5-1 and TRBJ2-7, the complete variable domain is KAGVTQTPRYLIKTRGQQVTLSCSPISGHRSVSWYQQTPGQGLQFLFEYFSETQRNKGNFPGRFSGRQFSNSRSEMNVSTLELGDSALYLCASSLVLSGSGSYEQYFGPGTRLTVT.

This chain links TRBV11-2 with TRBJ1-1, with TRBD1 identical over 9 bases. Looked up from germline, CDR1 is SGHAT and CDR2 is FQNNGV. J was trimmed by 12 bases and V by 5 bases; bases with no gene match: 13. The CDR3 runs 14 residues. The CDR3 region is CASSRGTGPPKTFF. The CDR3 nucleotides read TGTGCCAGCAGCCGAGGGACAGGGCCGCCTAAAACTTTCTTT. Together with reference TRBV11-2 and TRBJ1-1, the CDR3 gives the full variable domain: EAGVAQSPRYKIIEKRQSVAFWCNPISGHATLYWYQQILGQGPKLLIQFQNNGVVDDSQLPKDRFSAERLKGVDSTLKIQPAKLEDSAVYLCASSRGTGPPKTFFGQGTRLTVV.

V and J are TRBV5-1 and TRBJ2-1; a weak D match, TRBD2 (6 bases). This CDR3 has 15 residues. V lost 0 bases, J lost 3 bases, and 10 bases lay in between. Germline CDR1 is SGHRS and CDR2 is YFSETQ. The CDR3 DNA reads as TGCGCCAGCAGCTTGGCGGGAGTAGTCTACAATGAGCAGTTCTTC. Translation gives CASSLAGVVYNEQFF.

The chain employs TRBV9 and TRBJ1-5; the D gene is possibly TRBD1 (6 bases). This CDR3 contains 17 residues. Germline CDR1 and CDR2: SGDLS and YYNGEE. V was pared by 6 bases and J by 2 bases, with 21 bases between. The CDR3 reads CASNPVGAGIGNQPQHF. Here the CDR3 DNA reads TGTGCCAGCAACCCCGTGGGGGCGGGGATCGGCAATCAGCCCCAGCATTTT. The variable domain in full, completed from reference TRBV9 and TRBJ1-5, reads DSGVTQTPKHLITATGQRVTLRCSPRSGDLSVYWYQQSLDQGLQFLIQYYNGEERAKGNILERFSAQQFPDLHSELNLSSLELGDSALYFCASNPVGAGIGNQPQHFGDGTRLSIL.

The gene calls are TRBV30 and TRBJ2-7, with 9 bases lining up with TRBD2. The CDR3 consists of 15 residues. The germline V gene has CDR1 GTSNPN and CDR2 SVGIG (reference sequence). V dropped 0 bases and J dropped 2; count of bases not matched to a gene: 5. This CDR3 is CAWSVAIAGAYEQYF. The CDR3 DNA reads as TGTGCCTGGAGTGTAGCAATAGCGGGGGCCTACGAGCAGTACTTC. The variable domain in full, with the rest retrieved from reference TRBV30 and TRBJ2-7, is SQTIHQWPATLVQPVGSPLSLECTVEGTSNPNLYWYRQAAGRGLQLLFYSVGIGQISSEVPQNLSASRPQDRQFILSSKKLLLSDSGFYLCAWSVAIAGAYEQYFGPGTRLTVT.

This chain joins TRBV28 and TRBJ2-5; TRBD2 aligns across 10 bases. The CDR3 runs to 15 residues. The germline V gene encodes CDR1 MDHEN and CDR2 SYDVKM. The J segment lost 4 bases and the V segment lost 4 bases, leaving 6 bases of the junction unmatched. CDR3 sequence (DNA): TGTGCCAGCAGTTCGCTAGCGGGAGTACGAGAGACCCAGTACTTC. This encodes CASSSLAGVRETQYF.

The chain is built from TRBV7-9 and TRBJ2-1, with TRBD2 identical over 7 bases. Germline trimming cut 0 bases from V and 7 bases from J; bases unmatched to any gene: 3. The CDR3 is made up of 14 amino acids. CDR1 and CDR2 (germline): SEHNR, FQNEAQ (reference sequence). CDR3 sequence reads: CASSLAMGGNEQFF. DNA for the CDR3: TGTGCCAGCAGCTTAGCTATGGGGGGGAATGAGCAGTTCTTC.

The chain combines TRBV18 with TRBJ1-2; 10 bases map to TRBD1. The junction had 8 bases not matched to a gene; V was cut back by 4 bases and J by 3 bases. In germline, CDR1 is KGHSH, CDR2 LQKENI. This CDR3 is built from 16 residues. CDR3 coding DNA: TGTGCCAGCTCACTTCGGGACAGGGGAAACGACTATGGCTACACCTTC. It encodes CASSLRDRGNDYGYTF.

On this clone itself: The same CDR3 also results from other DNA sequences found in this sample. The chain uses TRBV30 and TRBJ2-7; D is possibly TRBD1 or TRBD2 (5 bases each). V gave up 3 bases and J gave up 3 bases, with 12 bases separating them. The CDR3 runs to 13 residues. CDR1 and CDR2 from the germline V gene are GTSNPN and SVGIG (reference sequence). The CDR3 region is CAWSEGRDYEQYF. The CDR3 nucleotides read TGTGCCTGGAGCGAGGGCAGGGACTACGAGCAGTACTTC.

The chain carries TRBV4-3 and TRBJ2-2; TRBD1 agrees at 7 bases. This CDR3 is 16 amino acids long. Germline V lookup: CDR1 LGHNA, CDR2 YSLEER. V lost 1 base and J lost 4; bases outside the gene matches: 6. The CDR3 DNA is TGCGCCAGCAGCCAAGGATGGTCAGGGGGCACCGGGGAGCTGTTTTTT. Translated, it gives CASSQGWSGGTGELFF.

This clone was observed at least ten times. The chain recombines TRBV7-6 with TRBJ2-1; 10 bases align to TRBD2. V was pared by 4 bases and J by 1 base, with 1 base of the junction left unmatched. The germline V gene encodes CDR1 SGHVS and CDR2 FNYEAQ. The CDR3 spans 15 residues. DNA for the CDR3: TGTGCCAGCAGCTCTAGCGGGAGATCCTACAATGAGCAGTTCTTC. Translating it yields CASSSSGRSYNEQFF.

J is TRBJ1-1 and V is TRBV6-5; TRBD1 aligns across 8 bases. Germline V gene sequence: CDR1 MNHEY, CDR2 SVGAGI. This CDR3 comprises 13 residues. V lost 7 bases, J lost 6 bases, and 7 bases stayed unmatched. The CDR3 is CASTGQGRAEAFF. The CDR3 region has the DNA TGTGCCAGCACCGGACAGGGTAGGGCTGAAGCTTTCTTT.

This chain uses TRBV7-6 with TRBJ2-3; either TRBD1 or TRBD2 may fit D (5 bases each). V was trimmed by 5 bases and J by 0 bases, leaving 12 bases between them. The length of the CDR3 is 15 residues. Germline V gives CDR1 SGHVS, CDR2 FNYEAQ. The CDR3 sequence is CASSRDDRSTDTQYF. Here the CDR3 DNA reads TGTGCCAGCAGCCGGGACGATAGGAGCACAGATACGCAGTATTTT.

This chain joins TRBV6-1 and TRBJ2-1; 11 bases line up with TRBD2. Unmatched junction bases numbered 7, after V lost 6 bases and J lost 6 bases. The CDR3 contains 15 residues. Germline CDR1 reads MNHNS; CDR2 reads SASEGT. CDR3 sequence reads: CASRPTSGKGNEQFF. CDR3 sequence (DNA): TGTGCCAGCAGGCCGACTAGCGGGAAGGGCAATGAGCAGTTCTTC.

The chain combines TRBV13 with TRBJ2-7; no clear D gene. The CDR3 has 11 amino acids. The ends were cut back, 0 bases at V and 6 bases at J, with 3 bases in the middle. The germline CDR1 and CDR2 sequences are PRHDT and FYEKMQ (reference sequence). CDR3 coding DNA: TGTGCCAGCAGCTTAGGAGGCGAGCAGTACTTC. It yields the protein CASSLGGEQYF.